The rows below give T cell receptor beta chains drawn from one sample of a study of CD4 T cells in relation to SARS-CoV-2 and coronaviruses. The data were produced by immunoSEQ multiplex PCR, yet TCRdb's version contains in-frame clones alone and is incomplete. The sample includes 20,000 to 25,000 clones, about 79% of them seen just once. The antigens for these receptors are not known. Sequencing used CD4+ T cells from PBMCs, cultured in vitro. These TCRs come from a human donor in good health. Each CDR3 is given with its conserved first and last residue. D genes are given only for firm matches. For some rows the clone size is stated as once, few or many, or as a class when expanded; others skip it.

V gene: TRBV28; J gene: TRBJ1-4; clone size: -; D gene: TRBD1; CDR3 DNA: TGTGCCAGCAGTTTGGACAGGGTTCCCGTGGCAACTAATGAAAAACTGTTTTTT; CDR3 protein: CASSLDRVPVATNEKLFF
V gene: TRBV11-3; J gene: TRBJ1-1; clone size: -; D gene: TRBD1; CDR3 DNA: TGTGCCAGCAGCCCCAGGACAGGGTCCACTGAAGCTTTCTTT; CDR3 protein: CASSPRTGSTEAFF
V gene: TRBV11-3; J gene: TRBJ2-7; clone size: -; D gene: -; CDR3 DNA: TGTGCCAGCAGCCAGACTAGTAACCACGAGCAGTACTTC; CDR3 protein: CASSQTSNHEQYF
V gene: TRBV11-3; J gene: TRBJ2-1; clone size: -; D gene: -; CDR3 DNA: TGTGCCAGCAGCTTATCGGCGGGCCTAACCTACAATGAGCAGTTCTTC; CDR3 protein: CASSLSAGLTYNEQFF
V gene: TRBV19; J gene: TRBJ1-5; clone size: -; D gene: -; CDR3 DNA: TGTGCCAGTAGTATAGCTTGGAATCAGCCCCAGCATTTT; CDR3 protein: CASSIAWNQPQHF
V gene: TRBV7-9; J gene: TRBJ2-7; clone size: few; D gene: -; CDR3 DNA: TGTGCCAGCAGCTCAAAAACCCGACAGGACCGTCCCTACGAGCAGTACTTC; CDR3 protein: CASSSKTRQDRPYEQYF
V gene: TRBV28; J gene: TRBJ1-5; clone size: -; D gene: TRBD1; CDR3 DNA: TGTGCCAGCAGTTTATCTTTTTTTACAGGGGGCTGGGAGCCCCAGCATTTT; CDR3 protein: CASSLSFFTGGWEPQHF
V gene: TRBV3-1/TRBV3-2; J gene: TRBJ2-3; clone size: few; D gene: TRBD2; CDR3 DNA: TGTGCCAGCAGCCAAGGGGGACTAGCGGGAGCAGCTAGCACAGATACGCAGTATTTT; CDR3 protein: CASSQGGLAGAASTDTQYF
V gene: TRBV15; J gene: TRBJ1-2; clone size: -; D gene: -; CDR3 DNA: TGTGCCACCAGCAGGACGGGGCGTAACTATGGCTACACCTTC; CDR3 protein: CATSRTGRNYGYTF
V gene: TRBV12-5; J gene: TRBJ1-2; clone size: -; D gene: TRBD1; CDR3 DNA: TGTGCTAGTGGACCAGGGACAGGGGGCAATGATGGCTACACCTTC; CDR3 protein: CASGPGTGGNDGYTF
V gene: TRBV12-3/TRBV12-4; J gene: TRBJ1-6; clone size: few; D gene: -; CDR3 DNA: TGTGCCAGCAGTTTAGAATCCCTCGGGCCCCTCCACTTT; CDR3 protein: CASSLESLGPLHF
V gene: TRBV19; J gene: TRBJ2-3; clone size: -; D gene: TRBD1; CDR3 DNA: TGTGCCACCAAGGACAGGGGGCTTGCAGATACGCAGTATTTT; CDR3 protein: CATKDRGLADTQYF
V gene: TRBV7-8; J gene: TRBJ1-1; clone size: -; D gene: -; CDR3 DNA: TGTGCCAGCAGCTTAGCGCGGGCAGGGTCGGGAACTGAAGCTTTCTTT; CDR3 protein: CASSLARAGSGTEAFF
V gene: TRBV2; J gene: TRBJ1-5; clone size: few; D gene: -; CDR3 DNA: TGTGCCAGCAGTTGGGGGGAGTTGGGCAATCAGCCCCAGCATTTT; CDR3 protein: CASSWGELGNQPQHF
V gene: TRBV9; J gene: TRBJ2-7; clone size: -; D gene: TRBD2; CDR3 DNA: TGTGCCAGCAGCGTAGGTCCGGGAGGGGCCTACGAGCAGTACTTC; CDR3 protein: CASSVGPGGAYEQYF
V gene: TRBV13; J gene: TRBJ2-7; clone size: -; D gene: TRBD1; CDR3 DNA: TGTGCCAGCAGCTTAGTCGGTCTTGCCGGGACAGGGGACGAGCAGTACTTC; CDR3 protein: CASSLVGLAGTGDEQYF
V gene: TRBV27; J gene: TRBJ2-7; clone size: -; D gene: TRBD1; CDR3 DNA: TGTGCCAGCAGTTTTCGACAGGGATACGAGCAGTACTTC; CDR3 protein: CASSFRQGYEQYF
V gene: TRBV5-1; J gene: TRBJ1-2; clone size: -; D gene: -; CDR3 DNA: TGCGCCAGCAGCGTGCGTGGACAATTGTTCGATGGCTACACCTTC; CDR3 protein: CASSVRGQLFDGYTF
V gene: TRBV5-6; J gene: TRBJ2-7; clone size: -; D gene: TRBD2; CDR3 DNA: TGTGCCAGCAGCTTCGGGGGGATCGAGCAGTACTTC; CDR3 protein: CASSFGGIEQYF
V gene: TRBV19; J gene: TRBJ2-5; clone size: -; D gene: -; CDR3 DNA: TGTGCCAGTAGTATTGGTGCCGGGGTGATAACAGAGACCCAGTACTTC; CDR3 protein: CASSIGAGVITETQYF
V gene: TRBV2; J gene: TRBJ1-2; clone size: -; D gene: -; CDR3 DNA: TGTGCCAGCAGTGCCGGGGAGTACTACACCTTC; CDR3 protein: CASSAGEYYTF
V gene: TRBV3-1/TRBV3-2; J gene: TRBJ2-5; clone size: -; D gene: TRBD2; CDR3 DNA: TGTGCCAGCAGTCGACTAGCGGGGCGAAGGGGGCAAGAGACCCAGTACTTC; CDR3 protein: CASSRLAGRRGQETQYF
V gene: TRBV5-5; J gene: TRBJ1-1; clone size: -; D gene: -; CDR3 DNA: TGTGCCAGCAGCTTTCAATTGGGGGCCACTGAAGCTTTCTTT; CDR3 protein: CASSFQLGATEAFF
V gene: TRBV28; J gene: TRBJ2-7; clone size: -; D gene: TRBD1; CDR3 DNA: TGTGCCAGCAGTTATCCTTTATCCGGGACAGGGAAAAGTCTTGGTGGCTACGAGCAGTACTTC; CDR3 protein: CASSYPLSGTGKSLGGYEQYF
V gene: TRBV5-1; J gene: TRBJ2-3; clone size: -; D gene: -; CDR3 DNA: TGCGCCAGCAGCGCGGGGTTTGAGGCGTACACAGATACGCAGTATTTT; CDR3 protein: CASSAGFEAYTDTQYF
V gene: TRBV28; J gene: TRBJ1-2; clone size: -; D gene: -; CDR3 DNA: TGTGCCAGCAGTCTTACAGGGAACTATGGCTACACCTTC; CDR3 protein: CASSLTGNYGYTF
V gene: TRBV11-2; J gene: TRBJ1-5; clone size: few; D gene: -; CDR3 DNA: TGTGCCAGCAGCTTGGAGGACAATCAGCCCCAGCATTTT; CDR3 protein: CASSLEDNQPQHF
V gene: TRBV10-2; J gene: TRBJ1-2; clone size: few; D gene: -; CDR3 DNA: TGCGCCAGCAGGGTCAAGAACTATGGCTACACCTTC; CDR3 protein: CASRVKNYGYTF
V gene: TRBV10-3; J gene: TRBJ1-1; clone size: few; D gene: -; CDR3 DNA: TGTGCCATCAGGCCCAGGGCGAGCACTGAAGCTTTCTTT; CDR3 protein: CAIRPRASTEAFF
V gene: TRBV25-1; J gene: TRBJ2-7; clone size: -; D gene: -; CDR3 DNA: TGTGCCAGTTCAGGAATTCTAACCTACGAGCAGTACTTC; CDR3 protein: CASSGILTYEQYF
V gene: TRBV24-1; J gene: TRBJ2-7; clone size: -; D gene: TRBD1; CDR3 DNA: TGTGCCACCAGTGAGACAGGGGCTTCCTACGAGCAGTACTTC; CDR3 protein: CATSETGASYEQYF
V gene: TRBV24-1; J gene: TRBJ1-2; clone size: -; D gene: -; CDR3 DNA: TGTGCCACCAGTGATCGGACCACGGGGGGCTACACCTTC; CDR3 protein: CATSDRTTGGYTF
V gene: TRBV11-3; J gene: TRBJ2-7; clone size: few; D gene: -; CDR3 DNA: TGTGCCAGCAGCACACAGCGCGGGGAGCAGTACTTC; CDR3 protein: CASSTQRGEQYF
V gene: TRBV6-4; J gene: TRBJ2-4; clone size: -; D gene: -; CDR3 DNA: TGTGCCAGCAGTGACCCAGAGTGGGATTTGGGAAACATTCAGTACTTC; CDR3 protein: CASSDPEWDLGNIQYF
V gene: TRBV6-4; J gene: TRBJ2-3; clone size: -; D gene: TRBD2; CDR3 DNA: TGTGCCAGCAGTCGACTAGCGGGAGAGACAGATACGCAGTATTTT; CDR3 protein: CASSRLAGETDTQYF
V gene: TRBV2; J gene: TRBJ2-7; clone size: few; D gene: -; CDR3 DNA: TGTGCCAGCAGGGCATATACTACAAACTACGAGCAGTACTTC; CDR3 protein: CASRAYTTNYEQYF
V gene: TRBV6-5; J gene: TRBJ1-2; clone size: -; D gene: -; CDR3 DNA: TGTGCCAGCTTGCGGGATGGAGGGGCTTATGGCTACACCTTC; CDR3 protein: CASLRDGGAYGYTF
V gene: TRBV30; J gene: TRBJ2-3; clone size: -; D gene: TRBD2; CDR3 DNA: TGTGCCTGGAGTGTAGGACTAGCGGGAACCGGAGATACGCAGTATTTT; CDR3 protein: CAWSVGLAGTGDTQYF